Listed below are T cell receptor beta chains from one sample, sequenced in a study of CD8 T cells in Susac syndrome. TCRdb reprocessed the immunoSEQ multiplex PCR reads via MiXCR and lists one record per CDR3 protein. The table records about 200,000 distinct CDR3 sequences, 95% of them present only once. The specimen sequenced was CD4+ T cells from PBMCs. The receptors were sampled from a human donor with multiple sclerosis. The CDR3 runs from the conserved cysteine through the conserved F or W. Fields, in order: D gene, V gene, clone size, J gene, CDR3 protein, CDR3 DNA. A D gene is named only where the DNA matches it firmly. Clone size is not always given. Where it is, it says once, few, many or a class for expanded clones.

d_gene: NA
v_gene: TRBV7-2
abundance: NA
j_gene: TRBJ2-3
CDR3aa: CASSQDPGTQYF
CDR3nt: TGTGCCAGCAGCCAGGACCCGGGGACGCAGTATTTT

d_gene: NA
v_gene: TRBV5-1
abundance: once
j_gene: TRBJ2-1
CDR3aa: CASSGTGALDEQFF
CDR3nt: TGCGCCAGCAGCGGGACGGGGGCTTTAGATGAGCAGTTCTTC

d_gene: NA
v_gene: TRBV3-1
abundance: NA
j_gene: TRBJ2-3
CDR3aa: CASSQGWVTDTQYF
CDR3nt: TGTGCCAGCAGCCAGGGTTGGGTGACAGATACGCAGTATTTT

d_gene: NA
v_gene: TRBV30
abundance: NA
j_gene: TRBJ2-7
CDR3aa: CAWSVTSYEQYF
CDR3nt: TGTGCCTGGAGTGTTACAAGCTACGAGCAGTACTTC

d_gene: NA
v_gene: TRBV18
abundance: few
j_gene: TRBJ2-7
CDR3aa: CASSPRGYEQYF
CDR3nt: TGTGCCAGCTCCCCCAGGGGCTACGAGCAGTACTTC

d_gene: NA
v_gene: TRBV29-1
abundance: NA
j_gene: TRBJ2-5
CDR3aa: CSVAGDTNHQETQYF
CDR3nt: TGCAGCGTTGCGGGGGACACCAATCACCAAGAGACCCAGTACTTC

d_gene: NA
v_gene: TRBV4-2
abundance: NA
j_gene: TRBJ1-2
CDR3aa: CASSQDFGQGKYGYTF
CDR3nt: TGTGCCAGCAGCCAAGATTTTGGGCAGGGGAAATATGGCTACACCTTC

d_gene: TRBD1
v_gene: TRBV20-1
abundance: once
j_gene: TRBJ1-5
CDR3aa: CSAREQGKSANQPQHF
CDR3nt: TGCAGTGCTAGGGAACAGGGGAAGAGCGCGAATCAGCCCCAGCATTTT

d_gene: TRBD1
v_gene: TRBV19
abundance: NA
j_gene: TRBJ1-5
CDR3aa: CASSPDREVQPQHF
CDR3nt: TGTGCCAGTAGCCCGGACAGGGAGGTCCAGCCCCAGCATTTT

d_gene: NA
v_gene: TRBV3-1
abundance: NA
j_gene: TRBJ2-5
CDR3aa: CASRLASARETQYF
CDR3nt: TGTGCCAGCAGATTAGCATCGGCAAGGGAGACCCAGTACTTC

d_gene: TRBD1
v_gene: TRBV7-9
abundance: NA
j_gene: TRBJ1-1
CDR3aa: CASSLGTVNTEAFF
CDR3nt: TGTGCCAGTAGTCTTGGGACAGTGAACACTGAAGCTTTCTTT

d_gene: NA
v_gene: TRBV28
abundance: NA
j_gene: TRBJ2-2
CDR3aa: CASILGGTENTGELFF
CDR3nt: TGTGCCAGCATCCTCGGAGGGACAGAGAACACCGGGGAGCTGTTTTTT

d_gene: NA
v_gene: TRBV27
abundance: NA
j_gene: TRBJ2-5
CDR3aa: CVGNRDQETQYF
CDR3nt: TGTGTTGGTAACAGAGACCAAGAGACCCAGTACTTC

d_gene: NA
v_gene: TRBV20-1
abundance: NA
j_gene: TRBJ1-2
CDR3aa: CSASNEGYYGYTF
CDR3nt: TGCAGTGCTAGTAACGAGGGGTACTATGGCTACACCTTC

d_gene: NA
v_gene: TRBV30
abundance: NA
j_gene: TRBJ2-5
CDR3aa: CAWSGRTQETQYF
CDR3nt: TGTGCCTGGAGTGGCCGGACGCAAGAGACCCAGTACTTC

d_gene: TRBD1
v_gene: TRBV20-1
abundance: NA
j_gene: TRBJ2-7
CDR3aa: CSAGGQSYEQYF
CDR3nt: TGCAGTGCTGGGGGACAGAGCTACGAGCAGTACTTC

d_gene: NA
v_gene: TRBV9
abundance: NA
j_gene: TRBJ2-5
CDR3aa: CASSVRGRVEETQYF
CDR3nt: TGTGCCAGCAGCGTTCGGGGGCGGGTAGAAGAGACCCAGTACTTC

d_gene: NA
v_gene: TRBV20-1
abundance: NA
j_gene: TRBJ1-4
CDR3aa: CSARDPRRGEKLFF
CDR3nt: TGCAGTGCTAGAGACCCCCGGCGGGGTGAAAAACTGTTTTTT

d_gene: TRBD1
v_gene: TRBV15
abundance: NA
j_gene: TRBJ2-1
CDR3aa: CATSRVRTGPYNEQFF
CDR3nt: TGTGCCACCAGCAGAGTGCGGACAGGCCCTTACAATGAGCAGTTCTTC

d_gene: TRBD1
v_gene: TRBV20-1
abundance: NA
j_gene: TRBJ2-4
CDR3aa: CSADRGRNIQYF
CDR3nt: TGCAGTGCGGACAGGGGAAGAAACATTCAGTACTTC

d_gene: NA
v_gene: TRBV5-1
abundance: NA
j_gene: TRBJ2-5
CDR3aa: CASSLGGLTETQYF
CDR3nt: TGCGCCAGCAGCTTGGGAGGACTAACAGAGACCCAGTACTTC

d_gene: NA
v_gene: TRBV14
abundance: NA
j_gene: TRBJ1-4
CDR3aa: CASSQVGEKLFF
CDR3nt: TGTGCCAGCAGCCAAGTTGGAGAAAAACTGTTTTTT

d_gene: TRBD1
v_gene: TRBV12-3/TRBV12-4
abundance: NA
j_gene: TRBJ1-5
CDR3aa: CASRQGGANQPQHF
CDR3nt: TGTGCCAGCAGACAGGGGGGGGCTAATCAGCCCCAGCATTTT

d_gene: NA
v_gene: TRBV19
abundance: NA
j_gene: TRBJ1-6
CDR3aa: CASSSGRGNSPLHF
CDR3nt: TGTGCCAGTAGTTCAGGACGGGGAAATTCACCCCTCCACTTT

d_gene: NA
v_gene: TRBV19
abundance: NA
j_gene: TRBJ1-1
CDR3aa: CASSSLGGEAFF
CDR3nt: TGTGCCAGTAGTAGTCTTGGCGGTGAAGCTTTCTTT

d_gene: NA
v_gene: TRBV5-4
abundance: NA
j_gene: TRBJ2-3
CDR3aa: CASSPGSRDTQYF
CDR3nt: TGTGCCAGCAGCCCTGGTTCCCGAGATACGCAGTATTTT

d_gene: TRBD1
v_gene: TRBV29-1
abundance: NA
j_gene: TRBJ2-2
CDR3aa: CSAKDRGGTGELFF
CDR3nt: TGCAGCGCTAAGGACAGGGGGGGCACCGGGGAGCTGTTTTTT

d_gene: NA
v_gene: TRBV12-3/TRBV12-4
abundance: NA
j_gene: TRBJ2-6
CDR3aa: CASSRAGTGANVLTF
CDR3nt: TGTGCCAGCAGTCGAGCAGGTACTGGGGCCAACGTCCTGACTTTC

d_gene: NA
v_gene: TRBV29-1
abundance: NA
j_gene: TRBJ2-7
CDR3aa: CSGGFPGEQYF
CDR3nt: TGCAGCGGGGGATTCCCGGGCGAGCAGTACTTC

d_gene: NA
v_gene: TRBV3-1
abundance: NA
j_gene: TRBJ2-3
CDR3aa: CASMGVADTQYF
CDR3nt: TGTGCCAGCATGGGGGTGGCCGATACGCAGTATTTT

d_gene: TRBD1
v_gene: TRBV29-1
abundance: NA
j_gene: TRBJ1-1
CDR3aa: CSVPTGGNTEAFF
CDR3nt: TGCAGCGTTCCGACAGGGGGTAACACTGAAGCTTTCTTT

d_gene: NA
v_gene: TRBV3-1
abundance: NA
j_gene: TRBJ1-1
CDR3aa: CASSQAEAGEAFF
CDR3nt: TGTGCCAGCAGCCAAGCTGAGGCAGGGGAGGCTTTCTTT

d_gene: NA
v_gene: TRBV3-1
abundance: NA
j_gene: TRBJ2-1
CDR3aa: CASSQGYEQFF
CDR3nt: TGTGCCAGCAGCCAGGGGTATGAGCAGTTCTTC

d_gene: TRBD1
v_gene: TRBV20-1
abundance: NA
j_gene: TRBJ2-1
CDR3aa: CSAWLTGTGGNEQFF
CDR3nt: TGCAGTGCTTGGTTAACCGGGACAGGGGGCAATGAGCAGTTCTTC

d_gene: NA
v_gene: TRBV3-1
abundance: NA
j_gene: TRBJ2-5
CDR3aa: CASNPGLSGPIETQYF
CDR3nt: TGTGCCAGCAACCCCGGTCTCTCGGGGCCGATAGAGACCCAGTACTTC

d_gene: NA
v_gene: TRBV24-1
abundance: NA
j_gene: TRBJ2-5
CDR3aa: CATSHGGFEETQYF
CDR3nt: TGTGCCACCAGCCATGGGGGCTTTGAGGAGACCCAGTACTTC

d_gene: TRBD1
v_gene: TRBV20-1
abundance: NA
j_gene: TRBJ1-5
CDR3aa: CSAGQGPASNQPQHF
CDR3nt: TGCAGTGCCGGACAGGGGCCGGCTAGCAATCAGCCCCAGCATTTT

d_gene: NA
v_gene: TRBV5-4
abundance: NA
j_gene: TRBJ2-5
CDR3aa: CASSFTREEETQYF
CDR3nt: TGTGCCAGCAGCTTCACAAGGGAGGAGGAGACCCAGTACTTC

d_gene: TRBD2
v_gene: TRBV4-1
abundance: NA
j_gene: TRBJ2-1
CDR3aa: CASSQGAGERNEQFF
CDR3nt: TGCGCCAGCAGCCAAGGAGCGGGGGAAAGGAATGAGCAGTTCTTC

d_gene: NA
v_gene: TRBV29-1
abundance: NA
j_gene: TRBJ1-1
CDR3aa: CSVDARRGEAFF
CDR3nt: TGCAGCGTTGATGCCCGGCGGGGTGAAGCTTTCTTT

d_gene: NA
v_gene: TRBV3-1
abundance: NA
j_gene: TRBJ1-2
CDR3aa: CASSQANGYTF
CDR3nt: TGTGCCAGCAGCCAAGCTAATGGCTACACCTTC

d_gene: NA
v_gene: TRBV29-1
abundance: NA
j_gene: TRBJ2-7
CDR3aa: CSALKGTSSYEQYF
CDR3nt: TGCAGCGCCCTGAAAGGGACAAGCTCCTACGAGCAGTACTTC

d_gene: TRBD2
v_gene: TRBV9
abundance: NA
j_gene: TRBJ2-1
CDR3aa: CASSAGTRLYNEQFF
CDR3nt: TGTGCCAGCAGCGCCGGGACTAGACTCTACAATGAGCAGTTCTTC

d_gene: NA
v_gene: TRBV27
abundance: NA
j_gene: TRBJ2-7
CDR3aa: CASSLQGRSYEQYF
CDR3nt: TGTGCCAGCAGTTTGCAGGGTAGAAGCTACGAGCAGTACTTC

d_gene: NA
v_gene: TRBV29-1
abundance: once
j_gene: TRBJ1-2
CDR3aa: CSGDTGIEGYTF
CDR3nt: TGCAGCGGTGATACGGGGATCGAGGGCTACACCTTC

d_gene: TRBD1
v_gene: TRBV20-1
abundance: NA
j_gene: TRBJ1-1
CDR3aa: CSARVGGRNTEAFF
CDR3nt: TGCAGTGCTAGAGTAGGGGGCCGAAACACTGAAGCTTTCTTT

d_gene: NA
v_gene: TRBV7-9
abundance: NA
j_gene: TRBJ2-5
CDR3aa: CASSPASTGQGAQYF
CDR3nt: TGTGCCAGCAGCCCGGCCTCAACAGGGCAAGGGGCCCAGTACTTC

d_gene: NA
v_gene: TRBV2
abundance: NA
j_gene: TRBJ2-5
CDR3aa: CASSRLEWETQYF
CDR3nt: TGTGCCAGCAGTCGCCTAGAGTGGGAGACCCAGTACTTC

d_gene: NA
v_gene: TRBV20-1
abundance: once
j_gene: TRBJ2-1
CDR3aa: CSARYGGSYNEQFF
CDR3nt: TGCAGTGCTAGGTATGGGGGATCCTACAATGAGCAGTTCTTC